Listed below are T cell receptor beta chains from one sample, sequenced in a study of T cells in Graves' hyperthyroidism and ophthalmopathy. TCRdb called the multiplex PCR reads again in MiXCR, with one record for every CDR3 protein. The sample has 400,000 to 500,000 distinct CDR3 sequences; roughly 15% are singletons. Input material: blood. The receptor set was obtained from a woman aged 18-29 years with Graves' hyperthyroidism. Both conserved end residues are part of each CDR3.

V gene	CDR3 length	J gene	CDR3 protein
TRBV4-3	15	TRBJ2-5	CASSQDLLRGETQYF
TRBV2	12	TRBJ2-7	CASGYRVYEQYF
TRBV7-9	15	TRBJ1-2	CASSLADRPNYGYTF
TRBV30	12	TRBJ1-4	CAWRRGGEKLFF
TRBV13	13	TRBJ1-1	CASSRGSGPPAFF
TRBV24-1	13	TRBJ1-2	CATSDFKGYGYTF
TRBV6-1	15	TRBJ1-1	CASSAGTGVDTEAFF
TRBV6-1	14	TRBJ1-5	CASSVGTGGQPQHF
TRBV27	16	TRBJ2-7	CASSLSGLAGPYEQYF
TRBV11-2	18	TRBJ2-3	CAGSRRPVASQGTDTQYF
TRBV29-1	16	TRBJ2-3	CSVESGSSGPTDTQYF
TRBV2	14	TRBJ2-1	CAGSETLAGGVQFF
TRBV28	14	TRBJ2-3	CASSLPGTTDTQYF
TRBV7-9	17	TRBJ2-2	CASSPPTMGRGTGELFF
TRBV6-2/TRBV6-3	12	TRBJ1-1	CASSYGSFEAFF
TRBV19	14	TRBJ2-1	CASSLSEPYNEQFF
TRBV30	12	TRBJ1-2	CAWSVGTYGYTF
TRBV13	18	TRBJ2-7	CASSLGRFGVSSSYEQYF
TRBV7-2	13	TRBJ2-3	CASSLALPDTQYF
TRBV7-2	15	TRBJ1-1	CASSATGTGRTEAFF
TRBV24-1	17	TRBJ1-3	CASTPGEDSFSGNTIYF
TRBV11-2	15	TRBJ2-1	CVSSLTSGTYNEQFF
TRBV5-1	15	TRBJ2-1	CASSKTGTTYNEQFF
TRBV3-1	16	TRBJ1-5	CASSQGIAGDASPQHF
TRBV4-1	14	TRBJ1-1	CASSLDRRNTEALF
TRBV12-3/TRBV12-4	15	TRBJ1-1	CASSLAGGRNTEAFF
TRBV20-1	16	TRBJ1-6	CSARAAGGWNNSPLHF
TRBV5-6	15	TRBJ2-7	CASSFRASGKYEQYF
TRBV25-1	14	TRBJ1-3	CASLDSANGNTIYF
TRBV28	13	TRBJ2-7	CASRYGGGYEQYF
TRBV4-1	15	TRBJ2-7	CASSHPGKSPYEQYF
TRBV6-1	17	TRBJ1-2	CASSQTGTGIANYGYTF
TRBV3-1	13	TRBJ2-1	CASSQGGNREQFF
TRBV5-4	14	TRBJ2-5	CASSMDGEQETQYF
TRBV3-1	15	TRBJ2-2	CASSPGRLNTGELFF
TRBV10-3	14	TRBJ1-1	CAIRDREGGTEAFF
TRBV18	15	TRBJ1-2	CASSPVTGVGYGYTF
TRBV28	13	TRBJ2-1	CASRYDLRNEQFF
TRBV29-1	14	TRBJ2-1	CSVDAMTGPNEQFF
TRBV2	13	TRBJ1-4	CASSLSRTAKLFF
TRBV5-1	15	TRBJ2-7	CASSLQGTGGEEQYF
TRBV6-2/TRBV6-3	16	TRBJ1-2	CASSRSQGAPGNGYTF
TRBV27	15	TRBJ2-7	CASSFGTGSTGEQYF
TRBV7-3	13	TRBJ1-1	CASSFFREGEAFF
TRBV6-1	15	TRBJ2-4	CASTSEGGTKNIQYF
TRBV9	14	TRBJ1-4	CASNRDSQNEKLFF
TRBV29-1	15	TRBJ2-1	CSVCLETSIVDEQFF
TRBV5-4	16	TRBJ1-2	CASSLETSGIGYGYTF
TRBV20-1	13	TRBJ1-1	CSASQVLNTEAFF
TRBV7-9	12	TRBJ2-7	CASSTNTYEQYF
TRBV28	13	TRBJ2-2	CASRGGMPGELFF
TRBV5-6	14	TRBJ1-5	CASSERYSNQPQHF